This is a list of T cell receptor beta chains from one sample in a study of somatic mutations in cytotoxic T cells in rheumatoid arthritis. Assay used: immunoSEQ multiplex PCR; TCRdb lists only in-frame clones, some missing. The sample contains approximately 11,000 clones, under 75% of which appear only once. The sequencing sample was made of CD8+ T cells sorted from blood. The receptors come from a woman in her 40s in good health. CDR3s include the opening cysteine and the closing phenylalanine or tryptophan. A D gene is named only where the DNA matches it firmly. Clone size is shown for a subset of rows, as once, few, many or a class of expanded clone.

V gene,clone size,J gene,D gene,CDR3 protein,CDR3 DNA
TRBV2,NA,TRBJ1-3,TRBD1,CASRAGTGGFSGNTIYF,TGTGCCAGCAGAGCCGGGACAGGGGGCTTCTCTGGAAACACCATATATTTT
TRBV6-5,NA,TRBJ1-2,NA,CASSWVGADGYTF,TGTGCCAGCAGTTGGGTAGGCGCCGACGGCTACACCTTC
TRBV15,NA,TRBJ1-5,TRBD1,CATSRDREYQPQHF,TGTGCCACCAGCAGGGACAGGGAATATCAGCCCCAGCATTTT
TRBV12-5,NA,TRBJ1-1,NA,CASGAPGRQAFF,TGTGCTAGTGGTGCTCCCGGGAGGCAAGCTTTCTTT
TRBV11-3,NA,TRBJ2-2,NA,CASSLRGTNTGELFF,TGTGCCAGCAGCTTAAGGGGTACGAACACCGGGGAGCTGTTTTTT
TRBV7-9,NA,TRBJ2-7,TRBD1,CASSFGQGVYEQYF,TGTGCCAGCAGCTTCGGTCAGGGGGTGTACGAGCAGTACTTC
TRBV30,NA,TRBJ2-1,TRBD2,CAWSVLAGSYNEQFF,TGTGCCTGGAGTGTACTAGCGGGCTCCTACAATGAGCAGTTCTTC
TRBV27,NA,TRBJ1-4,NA,CASSPGGTNEKLFF,TGTGCCAGCAGCCCCGGGGGAACTAATGAAAAACTGTTTTTT
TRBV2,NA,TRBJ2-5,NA,CASRGPDGGETQYF,TGTGCCAGCAGGGGCCCGGACGGAGGAGAGACCCAGTACTTC
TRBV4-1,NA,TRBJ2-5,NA,CASSQDSTGKETQYF,TGCGCCAGCAGCCAAGATAGTACAGGGAAAGAGACCCAGTACTTC
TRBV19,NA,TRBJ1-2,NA,CASSLIRGTAYGYTF,TGTGCCAGTAGCCTCATCAGGGGAACAGCCTATGGCTACACCTTC
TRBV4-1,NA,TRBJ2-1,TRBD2,CASSLTSGAGNEQFF,TGCGCCAGCAGCCTAACTAGCGGGGCCGGCAATGAGCAGTTCTTC
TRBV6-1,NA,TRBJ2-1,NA,CASSDFTKEQFF,TGTGCCAGCAGTGATTTCACAAAAGAGCAGTTCTTC
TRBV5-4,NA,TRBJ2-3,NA,CASSSESSTQYF,TGTGCCAGCAGCTCAGAGAGTAGTACGCAGTATTTT
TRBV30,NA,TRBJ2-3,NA,CAWTQTGYGSDTQYF,TGTGCCTGGACACAAACAGGGTACGGGTCAGATACGCAGTATTTT
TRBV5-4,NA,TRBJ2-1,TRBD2,CASSPPGLAANEQFF,TGTGCCAGCAGCCCCCCGGGGCTAGCGGCCAATGAGCAGTTCTTC
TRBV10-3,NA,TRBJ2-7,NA,CASGFGHEQYF,TGTGCCAGCGGCTTCGGCCACGAGCAGTACTTC
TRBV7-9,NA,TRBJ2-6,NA,CASSLAGAFTSGANVLTF,TGTGCCAGCAGCTTAGCGGGGGCCTTCACCTCTGGGGCCAACGTCCTGACTTTC
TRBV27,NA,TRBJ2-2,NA,CASSLGGLNTGELFF,TGTGCCAGCAGTTTAGGCGGTTTAAACACCGGGGAGCTGTTTTTT
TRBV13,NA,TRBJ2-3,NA,CASSPDYTSTATDTQYF,TGTGCCAGCAGCCCAGACTACACCTCCACGGCCACAGATACGCAGTATTTT
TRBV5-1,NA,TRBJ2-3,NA,CASTTGQGTDTQYF,TGCGCCAGCACCACCGGGCAGGGGACAGATACGCAGTATTTT
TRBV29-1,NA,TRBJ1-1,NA,CSIRVSLGTEAFF,TGCAGCATCAGGGTAAGCTTGGGCACTGAAGCTTTCTTT
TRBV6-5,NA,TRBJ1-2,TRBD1,CASSGATGVDGYTF,TGTGCCAGCAGCGGTGCTACAGGGGTAGATGGCTACACCTTC
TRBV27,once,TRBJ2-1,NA,CASRGNSYNEQFF,TGTGCCAGCAGAGGGAACTCCTACAATGAGCAGTTCTTC